These T cell receptor beta chains were read from a single sample in a study of spatial heterogeneity in lung cancer. TCRdb reprocessed the 5' RACE reads via MiXCR and lists one record per CDR3 protein. The sample shows about 38,000 distinct CDR3 sequences, 6.5% to 9.5% of them seen only once. Sequenced material: PBMCs, taken at follow-up. The receptor source for this set is a male donor with early-stage non-small cell lung cancer. Each CDR3 is given with its conserved first and last residue. A D gene is named only where the DNA matches it firmly. The size entry is marked missing in some rows and otherwise reads once, few, many or a size class.

v_call	d_call	j_call	clone_size	cdr3_nt	cdr3_aa
TRBV6-6	-	TRBJ1-1	-	TGTGCCAGCAGGCCCGGGGGACCTGAAGCTTTCTTT	CASRPGGPEAFF
TRBV6-1	TRBD1	TRBJ1-2	many	TGTGCCAGCAGTGTTCAGGGGGCGAGTGGCTACACCTTC	CASSVQGASGYTF
TRBV7-9	TRBD1	TRBJ1-6	many	TGTGCCAGCAGCTTAGAAGGGACAGGGGATAATTCACCCCTCCACTTT	CASSLEGTGDNSPLHF
TRBV5-1	-	TRBJ1-1	many	TGCGCCAGCAGCTTGGGTTCTGGGGGATCTGAAGCTTTCTTT	CASSLGSGGSEAFF
TRBV5-1	-	TRBJ2-3	many	TGCGCCAGCAGCTTGGGGGGGCACACAGATACGCAGTATTTT	CASSLGGHTDTQYF
TRBV30	-	TRBJ1-3	-	TGTGCCTGGAGTGCACCCTGGACCTCCCGTGAAAACACCATATATTTT	CAWSAPWTSRENTIYF
TRBV11-2	-	TRBJ1-6	once	TGTGCCAGCAGCCGCCTGACCGATAATTCACCCCTCCACTTT	CASSRLTDNSPLHF
TRBV7-8	-	TRBJ2-6	many	TGTGCCAGCAGCTTTGGAGGCTCTGGGGCCAACGTCCTGACTTTC	CASSFGGSGANVLTF
TRBV14	-	TRBJ2-1	-	TGTGCCAGCAGTTTTTTGGGACGGGAGCAGTTCTTC	CASSFLGREQFF
TRBV7-9	-	TRBJ2-2	-	TGTGCCAGCAGCTCCCAGAAGGGTCAGCCCGGGGAGCTGTTTTTT	CASSSQKGQPGELFF
TRBV20-1	-	TRBJ2-7	many	TGCAGTGCTAGCGGTCTAGCGCCTTCGGACTACGAGCAGTACTTC	CSASGLAPSDYEQYF
TRBV19	TRBD1	TRBJ1-4	many	TGTGCCAGTAGCCCTGGGACAGGGCTATATGAAAAACTGTTTTTT	CASSPGTGLYEKLFF
TRBV3-1	-	TRBJ2-1	many	TGTGCCAGCAGCCAATCCGGGGGTGCCTCCCATGAGCAGTTCTTC	CASSQSGGASHEQFF
TRBV18	-	TRBJ2-5	many	TGTGCCAGCTCACCTGAGGAGACCCAGTACTTC	CASSPEETQYF
TRBV3-1	-	TRBJ2-6	many	TGTGCCAGCAGCCAACAGTCTGGGGCCAACGTCCTGACTTTC	CASSQQSGANVLTF
TRBV12-3/TRBV12-4	-	TRBJ1-1	many	TGTGCCAGCAGTCTATCCGCGGGGGGGACCCAAATTGAGGTGAACACTGAAGCTTTCTTT	CASSLSAGGTQIEVNTEAFF
TRBV2	TRBD2	TRBJ2-3	many	TGTGCCAGCAGAGGGACTAGCGGGGACCACCCTAGCACAGATACGCAGTATTTT	CASRGTSGDHPSTDTQYF
TRBV19	TRBD1	TRBJ2-1	many	TGTGCCAGTAGTGCAGGGGGTTTTGAGCAGTTCTTC	CASSAGGFEQFF
TRBV18	-	TRBJ2-4	many	TGTGCCAGCTCACCAGTTGGTGCCAGCAATAAAAACATTCAGTACTTC	CASSPVGASNKNIQYF
TRBV7-6	-	TRBJ2-1	many	TGTGCCAGCAGCTTAACAGCTAATGAGCAGTTCTTC	CASSLTANEQFF
TRBV27	-	TRBJ1-2	many	TGTGCCAGCAGCCCCGGACTTTTCGCCGGCTACACCTTC	CASSPGLFAGYTF
TRBV7-6	TRBD1	TRBJ2-7	few	TGTGCCAGCAGCTCGGACAGGGTAGGGTACGAGCAGTACTTC	CASSSDRVGYEQYF
TRBV2	TRBD1	TRBJ2-7	many	TGTGCCGGAACCGGGACAGACTCCTACGAGCAGTACTTC	CAGTGTDSYEQYF
TRBV6-5	-	TRBJ2-3	-	TGTGCCAGCAGTTACGATAGTTCGCCTAGCACAGATACGCAGTATTTT	CASSYDSSPSTDTQYF
TRBV6-1	TRBD1	TRBJ2-7	many	TGTGCCAACAGTGAGGCCGGGACAGGGCCTTACGAGCAGTACTTC	CANSEAGTGPYEQYF
TRBV7-9	-	TRBJ1-1	many	TGTGCCAGCAGAGGGTTGAACACTGAAGCTTTCTTT	CASRGLNTEAFF
TRBV3-1	-	TRBJ2-7	-	TGTGCCAGCAAATACGGAGAGCAGTACTTC	CASKYGEQYF
TRBV5-1	-	TRBJ1-1	medium-sized	TGCGCCAGCAGCTTGGTGGGAGCAGGTTTCACTGAAGCTTTCTTT	CASSLVGAGFTEAFF
TRBV3-1	-	TRBJ2-5	few	TGTGCCAGCAGCCAAGAGAGGGAGACCCAGTACTTC	CASSQERETQYF
TRBV18	TRBD2	TRBJ2-5	many	TGTGCCAGCTCCAGGACTAGCGGGGAAGAGACCCAGTACTTC	CASSRTSGEETQYF
TRBV6-4	-	TRBJ2-2	-	TGTGCCAGCAGTTTTGACACGAACACCGGGGAGCTGTTTTTT	CASSFDTNTGELFF
TRBV3-1	-	TRBJ2-4	many	TGTGCCAGCAGCTTTTGGGAGGCCAAAAACATTCAGTACTTC	CASSFWEAKNIQYF
TRBV6-5	TRBD1	TRBJ1-1	many	TGTGCCAGCAGTGCAACGACAGGGAGTAACACTGAAGCTTTCTTT	CASSATTGSNTEAFF
TRBV3-1	-	TRBJ1-2	few	TGTGCCAGCAGCCAAGAGCGCAGGAACTATGGCTACACCTTC	CASSQERRNYGYTF
TRBV6-5	TRBD2	TRBJ2-1	many	TGTGCCAGCAGGGCAAGGACTAGCGGGGGGACGAACAATGAGCAGTTCTTC	CASRARTSGGTNNEQFF
TRBV12-3/TRBV12-4	-	TRBJ1-1	few	TGTGCCAGCAGTCCGGGCAAAGACCGATACACTGAAGCTTTCTTT	CASSPGKDRYTEAFF
TRBV7-9	TRBD2	TRBJ2-2	many	TGTGCCAGCAGCCCTAGACTAGCGGGGGACACCGGGGAGCTGTTTTTT	CASSPRLAGDTGELFF
TRBV6-5	-	TRBJ2-5	-	TGTGCCAGCAGTTACTCCTGGACAGAGACCCAGTACTTC	CASSYSWTETQYF
TRBV3-1	TRBD1	TRBJ1-5	many	TGTGCCAGCAGCCAAGCCGGGACAGGGGATCAGCCCCAGCATTTT	CASSQAGTGDQPQHF
TRBV20-1	-	TRBJ2-7	few	TGCAGTGCTATAGACGTGGGGAACGAAGGGCCCTACGAGCAGTACTTC	CSAIDVGNEGPYEQYF
TRBV2	TRBD1	TRBJ2-2	many	TGTGCCAGCAGTGGTAACAGGGGGCTGGCCGGGGAGCTGTTTTTT	CASSGNRGLAGELFF
TRBV7-3	-	TRBJ2-2	many	TGTGCCAGCAGCTTTGTGGGTAGCACCGGGGAGCTGTTTTTT	CASSFVGSTGELFF
TRBV6-5	TRBD1	TRBJ1-2	many	TGTGCCAGCAGTAGGTCAATCGGACAGGGTAACAAATATGGCTACACCTTC	CASSRSIGQGNKYGYTF
TRBV29-1	TRBD1	TRBJ2-1	many	TGCAGCGTTGGACAGGGGGTTTACAATGAGCAGTTCTTC	CSVGQGVYNEQFF
TRBV5-1	TRBD2	TRBJ2-7	many	TGCGCCAGCAGCTTGAACCCTAGCGGGGTTAGCTCCTACGAGCAGTACTTC	CASSLNPSGVSSYEQYF
TRBV24-1	-	TRBJ1-1	many	TGTGCCACCAGTGATCAGGGAACGCAGAACACTGAAGCTTTCTTT	CATSDQGTQNTEAFF
TRBV30	-	TRBJ2-2	many	TGTGCCTGGAGTGTAGCAGGGACATTTTCTTCCGGGGAGCTGTTTTTT	CAWSVAGTFSSGELFF
TRBV7-9	-	TRBJ2-5	few	TGTGCCAGCAGCCCCGGGGGCGCAGAGACCCAGTACTTC	CASSPGGAETQYF
TRBV10-3	TRBD2	TRBJ2-7	many	TGTGCCATCAGTGAGCCCCCGGGACTAGCGGGTTACGAGCAGTACTTC	CAISEPPGLAGYEQYF
TRBV10-3	TRBD2	TRBJ2-5	many	TGTGCCAGTGCCCCTAGCGGGGGGCAAGAGACCCAGTACTTC	CASAPSGGQETQYF
TRBV3-1	-	TRBJ2-1	many	TGTGCCAGCAGCAAAAACCCCGGGGGAGCCATTTACAATGAGCAGTTCTTC	CASSKNPGGAIYNEQFF
TRBV12-3/TRBV12-4	TRBD1	TRBJ2-2	many	TGTGCCAGCAGTTTTTCCGCGAACCGGGACAGGGTGATGTTTTTT	CASSFSANRDRVMFF